This TCR beta chain came from a study of blood T cell repertoires in COVID-19. Per the original data handling: How many nucleated cells were present was estimated from reference gene primer amplification. Generated by immunoSEQ multiplex PCR, the TCRdb table keeps only in-frame clones and is missing some. The V and J calls and clone size are taken from that table; D and trimming were inferred from the DNA. The data contain around 260,000 clones, about 80% of them singletons. Germline V gene data show CDR1 as LGHNA and CDR2 as YNFKEQ. V was pared by 1 base and J by 0 bases, with 7 bases of the junction left unmatched. This CDR3 is 18 amino acids long.

The sequence came from a woman aged 45-60 years who had recovered from COVID-19. Material for sequencing was peripheral blood. The J gene is TRBJ2-3, the V gene TRBV4-2, with 10 positions matching TRBD2. The DNA of the CDR3 is TGTGCCAGCAGCCAAGCCTCTAGCGGGAGTGGGAGCACAGATACGCAGTATTTT. This codes for CASSQASSGSGSTDTQYF.